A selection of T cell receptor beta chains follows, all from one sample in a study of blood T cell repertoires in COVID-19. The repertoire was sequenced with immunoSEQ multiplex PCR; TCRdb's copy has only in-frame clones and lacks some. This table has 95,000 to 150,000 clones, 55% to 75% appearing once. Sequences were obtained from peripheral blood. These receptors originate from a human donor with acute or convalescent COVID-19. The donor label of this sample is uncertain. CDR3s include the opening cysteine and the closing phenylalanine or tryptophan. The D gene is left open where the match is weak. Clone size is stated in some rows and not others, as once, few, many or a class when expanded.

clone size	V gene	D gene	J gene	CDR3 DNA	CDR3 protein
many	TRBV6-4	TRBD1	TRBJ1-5	TGTGCCAGCAGCCCCTGGACAGGGGACCAGCCCCAGCATTTT	CASSPWTGDQPQHF
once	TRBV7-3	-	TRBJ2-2	TGTGCCAGCAGCTTAATGGGAGACCGGAGCACCGGGGAGCTGTTTTTT	CASSLMGDRSTGELFF
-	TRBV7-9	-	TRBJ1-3	TGTGCCAGCGAAAGGGGAGGAAACACCATATATTTT	CASERGGNTIYF
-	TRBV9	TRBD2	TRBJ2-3	TGTGCCGACGGGGGGAACACAGATACGCAGTATTTT	CADGGNTDTQYF
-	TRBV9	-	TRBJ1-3	TGTGCCAGCAGCGTAGGAGTTGGAAACACCATATATTTT	CASSVGVGNTIYF
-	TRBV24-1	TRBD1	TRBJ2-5	TGTGCCACCAGTGATGCCGGGACAGGGGAACAAGAGACCCAGTACTTC	CATSDAGTGEQETQYF
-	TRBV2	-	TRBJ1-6	TGTGCCAGCAGAGACTGGGATAATTCACCCCTCCACTTT	CASRDWDNSPLHF
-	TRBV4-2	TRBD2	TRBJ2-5	TGTGCCAGCAGCCAAGAAACAGTTCGGGGGGTGATAGAGACCCAGTACTTC	CASSQETVRGVIETQYF
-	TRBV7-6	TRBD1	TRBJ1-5	TGTGCCAGCAGCTTAGATCAGGGGGTGGATCAGCCCCAGCATTTT	CASSLDQGVDQPQHF
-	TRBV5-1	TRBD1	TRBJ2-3	TGCGCCAGCAGAGATCAGGGGGCCATTACGCAGTATTTT	CASRDQGAITQYF
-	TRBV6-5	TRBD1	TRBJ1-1	TGTGCCATAAGCAGGGGGACTGAAGCTTTCTTT	CAISRGTEAFF
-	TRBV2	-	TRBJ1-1	TGTGCCAGCAGTGGACAGAGTGAAGCTTTCTTT	CASSGQSEAFF
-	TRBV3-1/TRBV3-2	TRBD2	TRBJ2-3	TGTGCCAGCAGCAAGGGACTAGCGGACACAGATACGCAGTATTTT	CASSKGLADTDTQYF
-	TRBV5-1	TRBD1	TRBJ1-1	TGCGCCAGCAGTAGGTACGAGGGGGCCGGCACTGAAGCTTTCTTT	CASSRYEGAGTEAFF
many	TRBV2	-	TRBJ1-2	TGTGCCAGCATCGGCGGTTTTAACTATGGCTACACCTTC	CASIGGFNYGYTF
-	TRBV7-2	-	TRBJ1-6	TGTGCCAGCAGCTTAGTGCGGGGGCGGAATTCACCCCTCCACTTT	CASSLVRGRNSPLHF
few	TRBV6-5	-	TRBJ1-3	TGTGCCAGCAGTTACAGTCGGGGGACCTCTGGAAACACCATATATTTT	CASSYSRGTSGNTIYF
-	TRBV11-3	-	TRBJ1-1	TGTGCCAGCAGCCTTCTGGACAGCACTGAAGCTTTCTTT	CASSLLDSTEAFF
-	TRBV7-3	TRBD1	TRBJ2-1	TGTGCCAGCAGCCGGGGGACAGGGACTGAGCAGTTCTTC	CASSRGTGTEQFF
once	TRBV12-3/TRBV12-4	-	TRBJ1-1	TGTGCCAGCAGTTTAGGACTCAACACTGAAGCTTTCTTT	CASSLGLNTEAFF
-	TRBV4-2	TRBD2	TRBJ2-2	TGTGCCAGCAGCCAATCCCTTGGGGGGGGAAACACCGGGGAGCTGTTTTTT	CASSQSLGGGNTGELFF
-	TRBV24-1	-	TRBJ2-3	TGTGCCACCAGTCCGCGACTAGGAGATACGCAGTATTTT	CATSPRLGDTQYF
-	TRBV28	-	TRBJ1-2	TGTGCCAGCACCACAGTGGGTCAGGGGCCTGCGAACTATGGCTACACCTTC	CASTTVGQGPANYGYTF
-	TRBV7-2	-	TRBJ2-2	TGTGCCAGCAGCGTCTATTCGGGGGAGCTGTTTTTT	CASSVYSGELFF
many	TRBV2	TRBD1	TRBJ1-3	TGTGCCAGCAGGGGACGGACAGGGGGTTACTCTGGAAACACCATATATTTT	CASRGRTGGYSGNTIYF
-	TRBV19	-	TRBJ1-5	TGTGCCAGTAGTATAGTAACAGCTCGAAATAGCAATCAGCCCCAGCATTTT	CASSIVTARNSNQPQHF
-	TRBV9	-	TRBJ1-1	TGTGCCAGCAGCGTAGCTCCTGCAGGAGGTGAAGCTTTCTTT	CASSVAPAGGEAFF
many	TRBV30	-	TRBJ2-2	TGTGCCTTGGCCGGGACAAGAAACACCGGGGAGCTGTTTTTT	CALAGTRNTGELFF
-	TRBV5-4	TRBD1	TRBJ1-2	TGTGCCAGCAGCTTGACGGGACAGGCCTGGGTGGGCTACACCTTC	CASSLTGQAWVGYTF
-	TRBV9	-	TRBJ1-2	TGTGCCAGCAGCGTAGGCCGGGGAAGGGCGGGCTACACCTTC	CASSVGRGRAGYTF
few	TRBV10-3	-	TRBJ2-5	TGTGCCATCAGTGTTGGGGAGGAGGAACGGGAGACCCAGTACTTC	CAISVGEEERETQYF
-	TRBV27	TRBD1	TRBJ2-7	TGTGCCAGCAGCCTAGCCCTTTACAGGGGTCTCCCCTACGAGCAGTACTTC	CASSLALYRGLPYEQYF
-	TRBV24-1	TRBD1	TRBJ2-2	TGTGCCACCAGTGACCTTGGGACAGGGACCGGGGAGCTGTTTTTT	CATSDLGTGTGELFF
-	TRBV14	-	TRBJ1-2	TGTGCCAGCAGCCAAGGTACAAACTATGGCTACACCTTC	CASSQGTNYGYTF
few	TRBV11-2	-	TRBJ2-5	TGTGCCAGCAGCCAACAAGAGACCCAGTACTTC	CASSQQETQYF
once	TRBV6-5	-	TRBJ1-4	TGTGCCAGCAGTTACGGCCAGGCAACTAATGAAAAACTGTTTTTT	CASSYGQATNEKLFF
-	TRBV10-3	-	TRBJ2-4	TGTGCCATCAGTGAGACAATACAGGGAACCAAAAACATTCAGTACTTC	CAISETIQGTKNIQYF
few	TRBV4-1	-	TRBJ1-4	TGCGCCAGCAGCCAAGGCCCAGGGAATGAAAAACTGTTTTTT	CASSQGPGNEKLFF
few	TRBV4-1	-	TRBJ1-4	TGCGCCAGCAGCATCTGGCAGGGTATCGGTGAAAAACTGTTTTTT	CASSIWQGIGEKLFF
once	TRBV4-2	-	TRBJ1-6	TGTGCCAGCAGCCACGCGGGGAGCAATTCACCCCTCCACTTT	CASSHAGSNSPLHF
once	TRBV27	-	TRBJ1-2	TGTGCCAGCAGTTTCGGGGTTGGCTATGGCTACACCTTC	CASSFGVGYGYTF
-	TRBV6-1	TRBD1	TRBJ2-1	TGTGCCAGCAGTGAAGGACAGGGGAACTACAATGAGCAGTTCTTC	CASSEGQGNYNEQFF
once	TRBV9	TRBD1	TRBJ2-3	TGTGCCAGCAGCGTATACCCTGGACAGGGATCAGATACGCAGTATTTT	CASSVYPGQGSDTQYF
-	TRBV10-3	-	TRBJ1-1	TGTGCCATCAGTGGGGGGGGGAACACTGAAGCTTTCTTT	CAISGGGNTEAFF
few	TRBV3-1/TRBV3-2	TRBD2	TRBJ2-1	TGTGCCAGCAGCTATGGAATAGCGGGAGAGCAGTTCTTC	CASSYGIAGEQFF
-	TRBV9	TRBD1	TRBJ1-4	TGTGCCAGCAGCCCTACAGGGGGAGCTAATGAAAAACTGTTTTTT	CASSPTGGANEKLFF
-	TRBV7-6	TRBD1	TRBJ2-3	TGTGCCAGCAGCTTAAACCCCTACAGGGGGCGCACAGATACGCAGTATTTT	CASSLNPYRGRTDTQYF
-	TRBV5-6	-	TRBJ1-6	TGTGCCAGCAGCTTGAGGTTTGGGGCCCTCTCTGGGGATTCCCCCCTCCACTTT	CASSLRFGALSGDSPLHF
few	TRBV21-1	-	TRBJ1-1	TGTGCCAGCAGTGGGGACTTACGGGACACTGAAGCTTTCTTT	CASSGDLRDTEAFF
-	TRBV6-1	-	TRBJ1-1	TGTGCCAGCAGTGAAACAGGCGGCCGGACTGAAGCTTTCTTT	CASSETGGRTEAFF